The TCR beta chain under discussion was sequenced for a study of cytomegalovirus exposure and HLA in healthy donors. The overall study: Assignment to the Caucasian-associated ancestry cluster applied to roughly 80% of the approximately 360 genotyped donors. Study-level findings and limits: Several V segments, TRBV6-2 and TRBV6-3 among them, could not be told apart and were dropped. An apparent linkage of common viral pathogens to several of the most significant clusters emerged in a later analysis. Analyzed later, most CMV-associated TCR beta chains appeared HLA-restricted.

PCR employed 60 Vbeta and 13 Jbeta primers. Method: immunoSEQ multiplex PCR; TCRdb's copy keeps in-frame clones and lacks some. The data show hundreds of thousands of clones, roughly 70% seen once. The CDR3 extends over 17 amino acids. Germline V gene data show CDR1 as SGHRS and CDR2 as YFSETQ. Trimming removed 0 bases at V and 2 bases at J, with 14 bases between. Points on this clone: Its target is not known.

The sample comprised PBMCs. This TCR derives from a female donor in good health and CMV-seronegative. The chain employs TRBV5-1 and TRBJ2-2; maybe TRBD1 (7 bases). Here the CDR3 reads CASSLARGADNTGELFF. CDR3 DNA: TGCGCCAGCAGCTTGGCCAGGGGGGCGGACAACACCGGGGAGCTGTTTTTT.